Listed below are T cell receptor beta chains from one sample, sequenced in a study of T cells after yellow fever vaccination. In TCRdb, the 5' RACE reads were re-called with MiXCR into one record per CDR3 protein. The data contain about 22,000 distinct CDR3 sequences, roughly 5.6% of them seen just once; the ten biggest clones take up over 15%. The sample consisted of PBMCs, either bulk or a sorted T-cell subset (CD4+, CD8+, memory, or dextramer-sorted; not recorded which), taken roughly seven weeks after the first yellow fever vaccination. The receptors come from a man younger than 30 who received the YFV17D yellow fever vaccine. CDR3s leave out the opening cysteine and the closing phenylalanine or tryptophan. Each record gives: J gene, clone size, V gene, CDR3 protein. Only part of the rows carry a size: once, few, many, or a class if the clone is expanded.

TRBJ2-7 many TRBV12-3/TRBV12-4 ASRKQQGAYEQY
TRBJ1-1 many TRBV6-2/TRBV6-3 ARIQVWGPSDTEAF
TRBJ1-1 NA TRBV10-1 ASPARQNTEAF
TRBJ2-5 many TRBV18 ASSPPAVQETQY
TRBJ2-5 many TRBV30 AWSTGSGSETQY
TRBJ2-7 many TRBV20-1 SARGAGIEQY
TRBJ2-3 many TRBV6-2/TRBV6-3 ASSYLQATQY
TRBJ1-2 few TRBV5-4 ASSQQGVVYGYT
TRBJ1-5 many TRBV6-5 ASSWAGEVNQPQH
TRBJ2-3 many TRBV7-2 ASSLGDFLWTDTQY
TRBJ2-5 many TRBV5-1 ASRQAGGAETQY
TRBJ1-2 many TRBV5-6 ASNARTGAYGYT
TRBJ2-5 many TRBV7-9 ASSFGTSGGEETQY
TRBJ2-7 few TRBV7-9 ASSNWDSPYEQY
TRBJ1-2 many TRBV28 ASSISFYGYT
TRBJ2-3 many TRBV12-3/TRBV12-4 ASSSRIRGGPGDTQY
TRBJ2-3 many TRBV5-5 ASSTSGGPFSTDTQY
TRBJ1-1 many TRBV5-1 ASSPDRPNTEAF
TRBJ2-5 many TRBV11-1 ASSLGRTVETQY
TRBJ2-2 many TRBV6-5 ASSWTGGANTGELF
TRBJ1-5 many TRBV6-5 ASSYSPGGHQPQH
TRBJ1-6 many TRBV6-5 ASSYSTGQGAGGSPLH
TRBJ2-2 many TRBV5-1 ASSLTANTGELF
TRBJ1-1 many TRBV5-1 ASSLEGAPEAF
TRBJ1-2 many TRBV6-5 ASILGTGVGYT
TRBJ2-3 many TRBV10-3 AISERQGNADTQY
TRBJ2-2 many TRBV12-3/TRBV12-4 ASRGAGAANTGELF
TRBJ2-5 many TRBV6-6 ASTRGAVETQY